One sample yielded the 32 T cell receptor beta chains listed below, sequenced in a study of blood T cell repertoires in COVID-19. Sequencing was performed with immunoSEQ multiplex PCR; in TCRdb, only in-frame clones are kept and a portion is missing. The sample contains about 210,000 clones, approximately 80% of which appear only once. The sequenced sample consisted of peripheral blood. The receptors come from a woman older than 75 with COVID-19, enrolled during active disease.

J is TRBJ1-2 and V is TRBV5-1, with 9 bases fitting TRBD1. This CDR3 region has 15 residues. After removal of 4 bases from V and 3 bases from J, the junction contained 7 bases not matched to a gene. Germline V gene data show CDR1 as SGHRS and CDR2 as YFSETQ. In DNA form, the CDR3 reads TGCGCCAGCAGCGCGGGGACAGGGTGGGACTATGGCTACACCTTC. This encodes CASSAGTGWDYGYTF.

V gene TRBV9 combines with J gene TRBJ1-3; D might be TRBD1 (5 bases). The CDR3 runs to 16 residues. Trimming stripped 4 bases from V and 0 bases from J, with 14 bases between. Germline CDR1 SGDLS, CDR2 YYNGEE. CDR3 nucleotides: TGTGCCAGCAGCCCCCGGTGGGGCAGCTCTGGAAACACCATATATTTT. Translated, it gives CASSPRWGSSGNTIYF.

The chain recombines TRBV10-3 with TRBJ1-4; 10 nucleotides line up with TRBD1. Germline values: CDR1 ENHRY, CDR2 SYGVKD. The V segment lost 5 bases and the J segment 8 bases; nucleotides outside the gene matches: 8. CDR3 length equals 15 residues. The CDR3 DNA reads TGTGCCATCAGTCCCGAGGGACAGGGGAAAGAAAAACTGTTTTTT. Encoded protein: CAISPEGQGKEKLFF.

The genes are TRBV3-1 (or the pseudogene TRBV3-2) and TRBJ1-2, with D unclear. In germline, CDR1 is LGHDT, CDR2 YNNKEL (reference sequence). The V gene lost 5 bases and the J gene lost 8 bases, with 12 bases spanning the gap. The CDR3 sequence is 12 residues long. The DNA of the CDR3 is TGTGCCAGCAGCTTAGCGGAGTTAGGCTACACCTTC. Protein: CASSLAELGYTF.

The chain links TRBV7-6 to TRBJ2-1, with 7 bases matching TRBD2. After removal of 1 base from V and 5 bases from J, the junction contained 5 bases not matched to a gene. This CDR3 comprises 15 residues. Germline CDR1 and CDR2: SGHVS and FNYEAQ. CDR3 in DNA: TGTGCCAGCAGCTTAGGACGCGGGAGCCACAATGAGCAGTTCTTC. It yields the protein CASSLGRGSHNEQFF.

The chain carries TRBV27 and TRBJ1-2, with D unclear. Trimming pared 5 bases from V and 8 bases from J, leaving 15 bases between. This CDR3 has 13 amino acids. Germline lookup yields CDR1 MNHEY and CDR2 SMNVEV (reference sequence). DNA for the CDR3: TGTGCCAGCAGTCCGTTCGGCGGTGGGGGCTACACCTTC. This gives the protein CASSPFGGGGYTF.

This rearrangement joins TRBV2 to TRBJ2-5; 16 nucleotides match TRBD2. V shed 8 bases, J shed 0 bases, and the junction held 3 bases outside the gene matches. This CDR3 region has 16 residues. Germline V lookup: CDR1 SNHLY, CDR2 FYNNEI. The CDR3 loop is CASLGLAGGYQETQYF. CDR3 in DNA: TGTGCCAGCCTGGGACTAGCGGGGGGGTACCAAGAGACCCAGTACTTC.

The chain uses TRBV6-4 and TRBJ2-1; 7 bases map to TRBD1. Germline CDR1 and CDR2: MRHNA and SNTAGT. CDR3 length: 13 residues. Trimming took 6 bases from V and 6 from J; bases not matched to a gene: 5. In nucleotides, the CDR3 is TGTGCCAGCAGCGCCGACAGGGCCAATGAGCAGTTCTTC. It codes for CASSADRANEQFF.

The chain carries TRBV2 and TRBJ2-4; 11 bases fit TRBD1. The V gene's germline CDR1 is SNHLY and CDR2 FYNNEI. The CDR3 has 11 residues. V lost 8 bases to trimming and J lost 11 bases; unmatched junction nucleotides: 2. The DNA for the CDR3 is TGTGCCAGCGGACAGGGGGCATTTCAGTACTTC. This gives the protein CASGQGAFQYF.

V gene TRBV18 combines with J gene TRBJ2-7; possibly TRBD2 for D (6 bases). The V and J ends lost 5 bases and 6 bases respectively, with 14 bases between them. Germline CDR1 KGHSH, CDR2 LQKENI. The CDR3 contains 13 residues. The CDR3 nucleotides read TGTGCCAGCTCAGTCCGGGCCGGGGGCGAGCAGTACTTC. Its translation is CASSVRAGGEQYF.

The chain couples TRBV19 to TRBJ1-6, with D unclear. This CDR3 is 13 amino acids long. Looked up from germline, CDR1 is LNHDA and CDR2 is SQIVND (reference sequence). Trimming stripped 5 bases from V and 14 bases from J, with 16 bases between. The CDR3 spells CASSESAGLALHF. The CDR3 coding sequence is TGTGCCAGTAGTGAATCTGCGGGCCTTGCCCTCCACTTT.

In regard to this clone: At one end the junction does not follow the germline gene, possibly because of a read error. The chain uses TRBV7-9 and TRBJ1-2; 7 bases map to TRBD1. The CDR3 is 12 residues long. Looked up from germline, CDR1 is SEHNR and CDR2 is FQNEAQ (reference sequence). The CDR3 DNA reads as TGTGCCAGCAGCGCGGACAGGAAGGGCTACGCCTTC. Protein sequence: CASSADRKGYAF. Variable domain in full (rest from reference TRBV7-9 and TRBJ1-2): DTGVSQNPRHKITKRGQNVTFRCDPISEHNRLYWYRQTLGQGPEFLTYFQNEAQLEKSRLLSDRFSAERPKGSFSTLEIQRTEQGDSAMYLCASSADRKGYAFGSGTRLTVV.

This sequence joins TRBV6-5 and TRBJ1-2; 7 bases align to TRBD1. This CDR3 has 14 residues. Germline trimming cut 7 bases from V and 5 bases from J; bases unmatched to any gene: 10. Per germline, CDR1 MNHEY and CDR2 SVGAGI. The CDR3 region has the DNA TGTGCCAGCACCTGGACAGGAGGGGGTTATGGCTACACCTTC. It encodes CASTWTGGGYGYTF.

This chain uses TRBV12-3 or TRBV12-4 with TRBJ1-2, with D uncertain. With 2 bases removed from V and 8 bases from J, the gap between germline ends came to 9 bases. The CDR3 runs to 12 residues. CDR3 bases: TGTGCCAGCAGTTTAAACGAGAGGGGCTACACCTTC. Amino acids: CASSLNERGYTF.

This chain uses TRBV6-5 with TRBJ1-6, with D tentatively TRBD1 (6 bases). Germline assignment: CDR1 MNHEY and CDR2 SVGAGI. This CDR3 region has 16 residues. Deletions cut 2 bases from V and 10 bases from J, with 18 bases between. The CDR3 protein is CASSYDGGLVGSPLHF. CDR3 nucleotides: TGTGCCAGCAGTTACGACGGGGGGCTAGTAGGCTCACCCCTCCACTTT.

This clone was detected once. V usage is TRBV11-2 and J usage is TRBJ1-2; D gene uncertain. Germline values: CDR1 SGHAT, CDR2 FQNNGV. This CDR3 comprises 14 residues. Trimming pared 4 bases from V and 0 bases from J, leaving 9 bases between. As DNA, the CDR3 is TGTGCCAGCAGCTCGGGTTCCACTAACTATGGCTACACCTTC. Residues: CASSSGSTNYGYTF. The full variable domain, in which reference TRBV11-2 and TRBJ1-2 provide the parts outside the CDR3, is EAGVAQSPRYKIIEKRQSVAFWCNPISGHATLYWYQQILGQGPKLLIQFQNNGVVDDSQLPKDRFSAERLKGVDSTLKIQPAKLEDSAVYLCASSSGSTNYGYTFGSGTRLTVV.

This clone showed up just a few times. For the CDR3, the DNA is TGTGCCAGCAGCCAAGATCAGGGGACTAGCATTCCCTCCGAGCAGTACTTC. Encoded protein: CASSQDQGTSIPSEQYF. The chain employs TRBV3-1 (or the pseudogene TRBV3-2) and TRBJ2-7; TRBD2 matches 9 bases. Germline loops: CDR1 LGHDT, CDR2 YNNKEL (reference sequence). V dropped 0 bases and J dropped 6; count of bases not matched to a gene: 12. This CDR3 spans 17 amino acids.

The chain combines TRBV3-1 (or the pseudogene TRBV3-2) with TRBJ2-1; 11 bases are a match to TRBD2. From germline, CDR1 is LGHDT and CDR2 YNNKEL (reference sequence). The CDR3 totals 17 residues. The J segment lost 4 bases and the V segment lost 1 base, leaving 6 bases of the junction unmatched. The CDR3 DNA sequence: TGTGCCAGCAGCCAAGGCGGCGGGACTAGCGGATACAATGAGCAGTTCTTC. As protein: CASSQGGGTSGYNEQFF.

In DNA form, the CDR3 reads TGTGCCATCAGTGAGTCCGGCAGGGGAGGGACCCCGAATAATGAAAAACTGTTTTTT. This sequence encodes CAISESGRGGTPNNEKLFF. This chain links TRBV10-3 with TRBJ1-4; D perhaps matches TRBD1 (6 bases). Germline lookup yields CDR1 ENHRY and CDR2 SYGVKD. V was trimmed by 0 bases and J by 4 bases, leaving 21 bases between them. CDR3 size: 19 residues.

This rearrangement joins TRBV5-1 to TRBJ2-5; TRBD1 matches at 7 bases. The germline V gene has CDR1 SGHRS and CDR2 YFSETQ. V dropped 1 base and J dropped 3; count of bases not matched to a gene: 15. The CDR3 is 18 amino acids. The CDR3 coding sequence is TGCGCCAGCAGCTTGTGGGGCCCCGCGACAGGGATGGAAGAGACCCAGTACTTC. Its translation is CASSLWGPATGMEETQYF.

The chain employs TRBV19 and TRBJ1-5; tentatively, D is TRBD1 (5 bases). The length of the CDR3 is 17 residues. Trimming took 7 bases from V and 3 from J, leaving 22 bases between them. The V gene's germline CDR1 is LNHDA and CDR2 SQIVND (reference sequence). Written as DNA, the CDR3 is TGTGCCAGTACCCCCGTCCCTGGTCGACAGTTCAATCAGCCCCAGCATTTT. Its translation is CASTPVPGRQFNQPQHF.

In DNA, the CDR3 is TGTGCCAGCAGTTTAGGGAGGGTTCAGGGATACGAGCAGTACTTC. It codes for CASSLGRVQGYEQYF. The chain combines TRBV27 with TRBJ2-7; the match to TRBD2 covers 7 bases. V was clipped by 2 bases and J by 4 bases; unmatched bases: 8. The CDR3 has 15 residues. The germline V gene encodes CDR1 MNHEY and CDR2 SMNVEV (reference sequence).

The rearrangement uses TRBV27 and TRBJ2-4; 7 bases match TRBD2. The CDR3 is 13 amino acids. The V gene's germline CDR1 is MNHEY and CDR2 SMNVEV (reference sequence). V lost 6 bases to trimming and J lost 9 bases; unmatched junction nucleotides: 8. The CDR3 loop reads CASRAAAGVIQYF. CDR3 in DNA: TGTGCCAGCAGGGCTGCTGCGGGGGTCATTCAGTACTTC.

Details on this clone: One end of the junction is discordant with germline, which a read error may explain. The chain employs TRBV7-9 and TRBJ2-1, with no clear D. Germline V gene sequence: CDR1 SEHNR, CDR2 FQNEAQ (reference sequence). This CDR3 has 10 amino acids. The CDR3 sequence is CAILYHEQFF. The CDR3 coding sequence is TGTGCCATCCTCTACCATGAGCAGTTCTTC.

This chain links TRBV11-2 with TRBJ2-1, with 9 bases lining up with TRBD1. Germline V lookup: CDR1 SGHAT, CDR2 FQNNGV. CDR3 length: 17 residues. The V segment lost 7 bases and the J segment 0 bases; nucleotides outside the gene matches: 10. CDR3 protein: CASKGQGRVSSYNEQFF. CDR3 coding DNA: TGTGCCAGCAAGGGACAGGGAAGGGTAAGCTCCTACAATGAGCAGTTCTTC.

This CDR3 reads CASSPSQGGYSPLHF. The CDR3 DNA is TGTGCCAGCAGTCCATCACAGGGTGGGTATTCACCCCTCCACTTT. V and J are TRBV28 and TRBJ1-6; D is perhaps TRBD1 (6 bases). Per germline, CDR1 MDHEN and CDR2 SYDVKM. V was cut by 5 bases and J by 8 bases, with 16 bases left in between. This CDR3 spans 15 amino acids. Full variable domain (outside the CDR3, taken from reference TRBV28 and TRBJ1-6): DVKVTQSSRYLVKRTGEKVFLECVQDMDHENMFWYRQDPGLGLRLIYFSYDVKMKEKGDIPEGYSVSREKKERFSLILESASTNQTSMYLCASSPSQGGYSPLHFGNGTRLTVT.

The rearrangement joins TRBV5-6 to TRBJ2-1, with a tentative D call TRBD2 (6 bases). The V end was cut by 4 bases, the J end by 2 bases, with 16 bases between. CDR1 and CDR2 from the germline V gene are SGHDT and YYEEEE. CDR3 length: 16 amino acids. CDR3 nucleotide sequence: TGTGCCAGCAGCGGCACCGGGACTTTTGCCTACAATGAGCAGTTCTTC. Translated, it gives CASSGTGTFAYNEQFF.

This clone came up once. V is TRBV6-5 and J is TRBJ1-6, with a possible D match to TRBD1 (6 bases). The CDR3 sequence is 15 residues long. Trimming pared 6 bases from V and 5 bases from J, leaving 14 bases between. Germline CDR1 and CDR2: MNHEY and SVGAGI. The CDR3 loop reads CASRFLRGDNSPLHF. The CDR3 DNA follows: TGTGCCAGCAGATTCCTCAGGGGCGATAATTCACCCCTCCACTTT.

The chain employs TRBV5-1 and TRBJ1-2; D ambiguous. Germline V gene data show CDR1 as SGHRS and CDR2 as YFSETQ. The CDR3 loop spans 13 amino acids. The V end was cut by 1 base, the J end by 7 bases, with 11 bases between. CDR3 amino acids: CASSLTSSGGYTF. The CDR3 DNA sequence: TGCGCCAGCAGCTTGACTTCATCGGGTGGCTACACCTTC.

Concerning this clone: The junction and the germline gene differ at one end; a read error may be behind it. V and J are TRBV7-7 and TRBJ2-2, with TRBD2 matching 9 bases. Germline loops: CDR1 SSHAT, CDR2 FNYEAQ (reference sequence). The CDR3 length is 19 residues. The CDR3 DNA reads TGTGCTAGCAGTTCCCGGAGGGCTAGCGGGGTCGCGAACACCGGGGAGCTGTTTTTT. Protein sequence: CASSSRRASGVANTGELFF.

This clone was detected only once. The chain carries TRBV3-1 (or the pseudogene TRBV3-2) and TRBJ1-1; 10 bases are a match to TRBD1. Germline V gives CDR1 LGHDT, CDR2 YNNKEL (reference sequence). This CDR3 region has 15 residues. Losses at the gene ends were 5 bases for V and 5 bases for J; bases not matched to a gene: 8. This CDR3 is CASSAGTGARTEAFF. CDR3 coding DNA: TGTGCCAGCAGCGCCGGGACAGGGGCTCGAACTGAAGCTTTCTTT.

The V call is TRBV7-9, the J call TRBJ2-1; D is possibly TRBD1 (6 bases). This CDR3 spans 14 amino acids. Germline CDR1 reads SEHNR; CDR2 reads FQNEAQ (reference sequence). Trimming cost V 8 bases and J 7 bases, with 18 bases left between them. The CDR3 loop is CASFRDRLGNEQFF. DNA of the CDR3: TGTGCCAGCTTCCGAGACAGGCTAGGTAATGAGCAGTTCTTC.